The TCR beta chain described here comes from a study of blood T cells in healthy people across ages. The V gene end was trimmed by 7 bases and the J gene end by 5 bases; junction bases not matched to a gene: 7. Germline V gene sequence: CDR1 SQVTM, CDR2 ANQGSEA. This CDR3 comprises 14 residues. The second PCR ran about 6 to 12 cycles with a sample-barcoded 5' primer and J-beta primers. TCRdb reanalysed the 5' RACE reads using MiXCR and keeps one entry per CDR3 protein. The table lists around 990,000 distinct CDR3 sequences, more than 30% of them singletons. This clonotype was observed once. The chain couples TRBV29-1 to TRBJ2-5; 13 bases match TRBD2. Sequenced sample: blood. The clonotype comes from a young man in good health. CDR3 residues: CSAGTSGVRETQYF. CDR3 nucleotide sequence: TGCAGCGCTGGGACTAGCGGGGTGAGGGAGACCCAGTACTTC.